The 2 T cell receptor beta chains reported below all come from one sample, sequenced in a study of blood T cell repertoires in COVID-19. The repertoire was sequenced with immunoSEQ multiplex PCR; TCRdb's copy has only in-frame clones and lacks some. The data show over 110,000 clones, 88% seen once. The sample comprised peripheral blood. The receptors originated from a woman in her forties or fifties with acute or convalescent COVID-19.

V usage is TRBV3-1 (or the pseudogene TRBV3-2) and J usage is TRBJ2-5; a possible D gene is TRBD2 (5 bases). Trimming left V 3 bases short and J 5 bases short, with 10 bases between. CDR1 and CDR2 (germline): LGHDT, YNNKEL (reference sequence). There are 13 residues in the CDR3. The CDR3 nucleotides read TGTGCCAGCAGCCATGAGGGTTATGAGACCCAGTACTTC. Translating gives CASSHEGYETQYF.

The J gene is TRBJ2-7, the V gene TRBV30, with TRBD2 matching over 9 bases. CDR3 length: 11 residues. CDR1 and CDR2 (germline): GTSNPN, SVGIG (reference sequence). The CDR3 region has the DNA TGTGCGGGACTAGCAGTGAGAGAGCAGTACTTC. As protein: CAGLAVREQYF.